Listed below are T cell receptor beta chains from one sample, sequenced in a study of radiation and T cells in renal cell carcinoma. Repertoires were generated with immunoSEQ multiplex PCR, while TCRdb's copy carries only in-frame clones and drops some. The repertoire holds 10,000 to 15,000 clones, with about 33% as singletons. The sequencing used tumor tissue, collected from a patient whose treatment included radiotherapy and nephrectomy. These receptors came from a man aged 60 to 75 with renal cell carcinoma. CDR3s include the opening cysteine and the closing phenylalanine or tryptophan. Each record gives: CDR3 length, V gene, J gene, D gene, clone size, CDR3 protein, CDR3 DNA. The D gene is left open where the match is weak. For some rows the clone size is stated as once, few or many, or as a class when expanded; others skip it.

CDR3 length: 11; V gene: TRBV7-2; J gene: TRBJ2-5; D gene: NA; clone size: few; CDR3 protein: CASSEGETQYF; CDR3 DNA: TGTGCCAGCAGCGAGGGGGAGACCCAGTACTTC
CDR3 length: 12; V gene: TRBV25-1; J gene: TRBJ2-5; D gene: NA; clone size: NA; CDR3 protein: CASSVVPGTQYF; CDR3 DNA: TGTGCCAGCAGTGTTGTTCCAGGGACCCAGTACTTC
CDR3 length: 15; V gene: TRBV5-1; J gene: TRBJ2-7; D gene: NA; clone size: few; CDR3 protein: CASSLVWQGPYEQYF; CDR3 DNA: TGCGCCAGCAGCTTGGTCTGGCAGGGGCCCTACGAGCAGTACTTC
CDR3 length: 15; V gene: TRBV29-1; J gene: TRBJ1-5; D gene: NA; clone size: NA; CDR3 protein: CSVEGGDTDNQPQHF; CDR3 DNA: TGCAGCGTTGAAGGGGGTGACACGGATAATCAGCCCCAGCATTTT
CDR3 length: 19; V gene: TRBV4-3; J gene: TRBJ1-1; D gene: TRBD1; clone size: NA; CDR3 protein: CASSQDTTGTGGGGTEAFF; CDR3 DNA: TGCGCCAGCAGCCAAGATACCACCGGGACAGGGGGCGGGGGCACTGAAGCTTTCTTT
CDR3 length: 14; V gene: TRBV5-1; J gene: TRBJ2-3; D gene: NA; clone size: NA; CDR3 protein: CASSVASVPDTQYF; CDR3 DNA: TGCGCCAGCAGCGTCGCCTCAGTGCCAGATACGCAGTATTTT
CDR3 length: 14; V gene: TRBV25-1; J gene: TRBJ2-1; D gene: TRBD2; clone size: few; CDR3 protein: CASSVSTSGTEQFF; CDR3 DNA: TGTGCCAGCAGTGTGAGTACTAGCGGGACTGAGCAGTTCTTC
CDR3 length: 13; V gene: TRBV9; J gene: TRBJ1-2; D gene: NA; clone size: NA; CDR3 protein: CASEGGVDYGYTF; CDR3 DNA: TGTGCCAGTGAAGGAGGTGTAGACTATGGCTACACCTTC
CDR3 length: 14; V gene: TRBV30; J gene: TRBJ2-2; D gene: NA; clone size: NA; CDR3 protein: CAWSRMANTGELFF; CDR3 DNA: TGTGCCTGGAGCCGGATGGCGAACACCGGGGAGCTGTTTTTT
CDR3 length: 16; V gene: TRBV7-2; J gene: TRBJ1-1; D gene: NA; clone size: NA; CDR3 protein: CASSKNGRGLNTEAFF; CDR3 DNA: TGTGCCAGCAGCAAAAATGGCAGGGGCCTGAACACTGAAGCTTTCTTT
CDR3 length: 14; V gene: TRBV30; J gene: TRBJ2-1; D gene: TRBD2; clone size: few; CDR3 protein: CATGRGGGYNEQFF; CDR3 DNA: TGTGCCACCGGGAGAGGCGGGGGATACAATGAGCAGTTCTTC
CDR3 length: 15; V gene: TRBV19; J gene: TRBJ2-1; D gene: TRBD1; clone size: few; CDR3 protein: CASSVTGAEYNEQFF; CDR3 DNA: TGTGCCAGTAGTGTGACAGGGGCGGAATACAATGAGCAGTTCTTC
CDR3 length: 15; V gene: TRBV5-6; J gene: TRBJ1-2; D gene: NA; clone size: NA; CDR3 protein: CASNLVQGNNYGYTF; CDR3 DNA: TGTGCCAGCAACTTGGTTCAGGGGAATAACTATGGCTACACCTTC
CDR3 length: 15; V gene: TRBV7-2; J gene: TRBJ1-6; D gene: NA; clone size: NA; CDR3 protein: CASSLTGPHNSPLHF; CDR3 DNA: TGTGCCAGCAGCTTAACCGGGCCCCATAATTCACCCCTCCACTTT
CDR3 length: 12; V gene: TRBV29-1; J gene: TRBJ1-1; D gene: NA; clone size: few; CDR3 protein: CSVGREGTEAFF; CDR3 DNA: TGCAGCGTTGGCAGGGAAGGGACTGAAGCTTTCTTT
CDR3 length: 14; V gene: TRBV6-1; J gene: TRBJ2-7; D gene: NA; clone size: NA; CDR3 protein: CASSEVKLSNEQYF; CDR3 DNA: TGTGCCAGCAGTGAAGTCAAGCTATCCAACGAGCAGTACTTC
CDR3 length: 12; V gene: TRBV11-2; J gene: TRBJ1-2; D gene: NA; clone size: few; CDR3 protein: CASSTGPYGYTF; CDR3 DNA: TGTGCCAGCAGCACAGGGCCCTATGGCTACACCTTC
CDR3 length: 13; V gene: TRBV30; J gene: TRBJ1-1; D gene: NA; clone size: few; CDR3 protein: CAWSVHSGTEAFF; CDR3 DNA: TGTGCCTGGAGTGTGCATTCGGGCACTGAAGCTTTCTTT
CDR3 length: 15; V gene: TRBV19; J gene: TRBJ1-6; D gene: TRBD1; clone size: NA; CDR3 protein: CASSIEGASNSPLHF; CDR3 DNA: TGTGCCAGTAGTATTGAGGGGGCGAGTAATTCACCCCTCCACTTT
CDR3 length: 14; V gene: TRBV10-3; J gene: TRBJ1-1; D gene: NA; clone size: few; CDR3 protein: CAISESGMNTEAFF; CDR3 DNA: TGTGCCATCAGTGAGTCTGGGATGAACACTGAAGCTTTCTTT
CDR3 length: 15; V gene: TRBV19; J gene: TRBJ1-5; D gene: NA; clone size: few; CDR3 protein: CASRSGGYSNQPQHF; CDR3 DNA: TGTGCCAGTAGATCGGGCGGATATAGCAATCAGCCCCAGCATTTT
CDR3 length: 14; V gene: TRBV2; J gene: TRBJ1-3; D gene: NA; clone size: once; CDR3 protein: CASSSPGAGNTIYF; CDR3 DNA: TGTGCCAGCAGTTCCCCGGGGGCTGGAAACACCATATATTTT
CDR3 length: 14; V gene: TRBV18; J gene: TRBJ1-1; D gene: TRBD1; clone size: few; CDR3 protein: CASSPTGAVTEAFF; CDR3 DNA: TGTGCCAGCTCGCCGACAGGGGCGGTCACTGAAGCTTTCTTT
CDR3 length: 14; V gene: TRBV7-8; J gene: TRBJ1-2; D gene: NA; clone size: NA; CDR3 protein: CASSLTDSNYGYTF; CDR3 DNA: TGTGCCAGCAGCTTAACGGATTCTAACTATGGCTACACCTTC
CDR3 length: 17; V gene: TRBV14; J gene: TRBJ1-2; D gene: TRBD1; clone size: NA; CDR3 protein: CASSHLRGNTGNYGYTF; CDR3 DNA: TGTGCCAGCAGCCATCTCAGGGGGAATACAGGAAACTATGGCTACACCTTC
CDR3 length: 13; V gene: TRBV7-2; J gene: TRBJ2-7; D gene: NA; clone size: once; CDR3 protein: CASSSVRGYEQYF; CDR3 DNA: TGTGCCAGCAGTTCTGTCAGGGGCTACGAGCAGTACTTC
CDR3 length: 15; V gene: TRBV5-1; J gene: TRBJ2-7; D gene: TRBD2; clone size: NA; CDR3 protein: CASSPRLAGGHEQYF; CDR3 DNA: TGCGCCAGCAGCCCTCGACTAGCGGGGGGCCACGAGCAGTACTTC
CDR3 length: 13; V gene: TRBV4-1; J gene: TRBJ1-2; D gene: NA; clone size: few; CDR3 protein: CASSPGRSYGYTF; CDR3 DNA: TGCGCCAGCAGCCCGGGAAGGAGCTATGGCTACACCTTC